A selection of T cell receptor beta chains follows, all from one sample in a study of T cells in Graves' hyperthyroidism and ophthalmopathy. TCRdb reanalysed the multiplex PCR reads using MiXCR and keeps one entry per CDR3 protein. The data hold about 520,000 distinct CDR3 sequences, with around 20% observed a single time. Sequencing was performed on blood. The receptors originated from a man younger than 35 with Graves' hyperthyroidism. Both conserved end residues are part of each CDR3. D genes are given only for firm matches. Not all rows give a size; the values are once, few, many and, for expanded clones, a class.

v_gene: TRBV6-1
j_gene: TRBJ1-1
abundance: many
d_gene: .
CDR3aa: CASKLNTEAFF
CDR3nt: TGTGCCAGCAAGCTGAACACTGAAGCTTTCTTT

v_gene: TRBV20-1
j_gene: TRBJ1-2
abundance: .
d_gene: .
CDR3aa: CSARQGPGGYTF
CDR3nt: TGCAGTGCTAGACAGGGACCGGGTGGCTACACCTTC

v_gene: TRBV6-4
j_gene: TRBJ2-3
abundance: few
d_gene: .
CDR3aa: CASSVGAGDTQYF
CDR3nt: TGTGCCAGCAGTGTAGGGGCCGGCGATACGCAGTATTTT

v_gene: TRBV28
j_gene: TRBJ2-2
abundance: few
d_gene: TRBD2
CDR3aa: CASKRWLAGVGNTGELFF
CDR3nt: TGTGCCAGCAAACGATGGCTAGCGGGAGTTGGAAACACCGGGGAGCTGTTTTTT

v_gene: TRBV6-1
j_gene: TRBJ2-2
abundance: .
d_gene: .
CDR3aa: CASFKQGNTGELFF
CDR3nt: TGTGCCAGCTTTAAACAGGGGAACACCGGGGAGCTGTTTTTT

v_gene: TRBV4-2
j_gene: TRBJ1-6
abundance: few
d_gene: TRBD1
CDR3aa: CASGRRGGEEVSPLHF
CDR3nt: TGTGCCAGCGGGCGTAGAGGGGGCGAAGAGGTTTCACCCCTCCACTTT

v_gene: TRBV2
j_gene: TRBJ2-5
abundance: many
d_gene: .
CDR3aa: CASSVRTPGETQYF
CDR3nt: TGTGCCAGCAGTGTCAGGACCCCGGGGGAGACCCAGTACTTC

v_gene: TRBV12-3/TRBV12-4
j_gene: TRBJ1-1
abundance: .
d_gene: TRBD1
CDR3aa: CASSRQGGAEAFF
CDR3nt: TGTGCCAGCAGTAGACAGGGTGGGGCTGAAGCTTTCTTT

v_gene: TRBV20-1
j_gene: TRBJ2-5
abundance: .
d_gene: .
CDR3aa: CSADSGSGITQYF
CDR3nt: TGCAGTGCTGACAGCGGTAGCGGCATTACCCAGTACTTC

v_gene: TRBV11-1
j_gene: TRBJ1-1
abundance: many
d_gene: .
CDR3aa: CASSLVPTATTRTSEAFF
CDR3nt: TGTGCCAGCAGCTTGGTGCCGACAGCAACAACCAGGACCTCTGAAGCTTTCTTT

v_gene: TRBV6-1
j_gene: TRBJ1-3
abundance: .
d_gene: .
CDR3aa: CARGVTTGLTGNTIYF
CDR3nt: TGTGCCAGGGGGGTCACAACAGGGTTGACCGGAAACACCATATATTTT

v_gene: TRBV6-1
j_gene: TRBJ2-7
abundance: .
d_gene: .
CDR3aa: CASRNVGRTYEQYF
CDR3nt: TGTGCCAGCAGAAACGTCGGACGTACCTACGAGCAGTACTTC